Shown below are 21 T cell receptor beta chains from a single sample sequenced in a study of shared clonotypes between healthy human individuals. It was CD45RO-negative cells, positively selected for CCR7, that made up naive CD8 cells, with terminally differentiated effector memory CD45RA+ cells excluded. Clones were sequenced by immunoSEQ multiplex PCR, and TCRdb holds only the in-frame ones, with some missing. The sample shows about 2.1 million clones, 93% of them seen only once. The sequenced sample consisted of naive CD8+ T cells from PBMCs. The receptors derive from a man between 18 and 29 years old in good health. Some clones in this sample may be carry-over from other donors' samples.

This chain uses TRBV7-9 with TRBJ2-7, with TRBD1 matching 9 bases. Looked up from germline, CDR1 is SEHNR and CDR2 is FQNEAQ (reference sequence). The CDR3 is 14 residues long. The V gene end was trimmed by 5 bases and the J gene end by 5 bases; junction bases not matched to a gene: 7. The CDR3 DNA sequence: TGTGCCAGCAGCGACAGGGACAGGGATCACGAGCAGTACTTC. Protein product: CASSDRDRDHEQYF.

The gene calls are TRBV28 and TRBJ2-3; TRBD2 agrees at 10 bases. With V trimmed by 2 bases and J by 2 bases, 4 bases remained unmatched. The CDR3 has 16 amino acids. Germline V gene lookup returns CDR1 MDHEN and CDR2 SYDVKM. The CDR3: CASSLRLAGVTDTQYF. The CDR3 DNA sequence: TGTGCCAGCAGTTTACGTCTAGCGGGGGTCACAGATACGCAGTATTTT.

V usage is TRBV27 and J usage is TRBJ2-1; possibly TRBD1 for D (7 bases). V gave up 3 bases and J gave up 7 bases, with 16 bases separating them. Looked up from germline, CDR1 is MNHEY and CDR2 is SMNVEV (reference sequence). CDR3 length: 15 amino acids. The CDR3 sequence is CASSFFQGGRNEQFF. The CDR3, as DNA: TGTGCCAGCAGTTTTTTCCAGGGGGGTCGGAATGAGCAGTTCTTC.

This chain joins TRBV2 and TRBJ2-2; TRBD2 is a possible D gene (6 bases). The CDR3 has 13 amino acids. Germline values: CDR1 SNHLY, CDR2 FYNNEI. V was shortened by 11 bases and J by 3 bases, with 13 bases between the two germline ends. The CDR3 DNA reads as TGTGCCGTACCGGGACTTTACACCGGGGAGCTGTTTTTT. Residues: CAVPGLYTGELFF.

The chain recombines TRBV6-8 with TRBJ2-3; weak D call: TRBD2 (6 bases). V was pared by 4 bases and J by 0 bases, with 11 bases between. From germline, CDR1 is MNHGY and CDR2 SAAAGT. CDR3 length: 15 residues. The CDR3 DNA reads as TGTGCCAGCAGTTTCCCCGGGAGAAGCACAGATACGCAGTATTTT. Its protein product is CASSFPGRSTDTQYF.

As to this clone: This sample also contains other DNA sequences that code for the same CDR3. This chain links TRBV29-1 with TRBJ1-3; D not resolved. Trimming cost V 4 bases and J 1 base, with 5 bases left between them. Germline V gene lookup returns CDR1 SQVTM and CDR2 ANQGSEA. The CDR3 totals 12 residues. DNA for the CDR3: TGCAGCGTTGTAGGTTCTGGAAACACCATATATTTT. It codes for CSVVGSGNTIYF.

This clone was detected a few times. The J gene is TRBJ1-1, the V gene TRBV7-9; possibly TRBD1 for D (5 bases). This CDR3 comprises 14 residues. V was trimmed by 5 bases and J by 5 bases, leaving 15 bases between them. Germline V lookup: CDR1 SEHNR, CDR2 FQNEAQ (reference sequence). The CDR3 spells CASSPVMGETEAFF. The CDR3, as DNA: TGTGCCAGCAGCCCCGTTATGGGGGAAACTGAAGCTTTCTTT.

The CDR3: CASSPWTGGGNTIYF. In nucleotides, the CDR3 is TGTGCCAGCTCACCATGGACAGGAGGAGGGAACACCATATATTTT. This chain joins TRBV18 and TRBJ1-3, with TRBD1 identical over 7 bases. CDR1 and CDR2 from the germline V gene are KGHSH and LQKENI. This CDR3 comprises 15 residues. Trimming cost V 2 bases and J 7 bases; bases outside gene matches: 8.

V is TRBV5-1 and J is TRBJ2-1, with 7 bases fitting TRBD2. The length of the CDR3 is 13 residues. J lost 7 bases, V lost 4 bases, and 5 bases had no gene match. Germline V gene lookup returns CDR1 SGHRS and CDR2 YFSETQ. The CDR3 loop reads CASSPGLRNEQFF. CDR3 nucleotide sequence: TGCGCCAGCAGCCCGGGACTAAGGAATGAGCAGTTCTTC.

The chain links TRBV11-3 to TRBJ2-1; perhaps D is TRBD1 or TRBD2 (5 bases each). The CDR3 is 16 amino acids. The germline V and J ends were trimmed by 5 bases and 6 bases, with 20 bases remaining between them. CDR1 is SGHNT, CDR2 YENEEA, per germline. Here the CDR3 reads CASSRLRDAPSNEQFF. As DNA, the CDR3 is TGTGCCAGCAGCAGGCTCCGGGACGCACCATCCAATGAGCAGTTCTTC.

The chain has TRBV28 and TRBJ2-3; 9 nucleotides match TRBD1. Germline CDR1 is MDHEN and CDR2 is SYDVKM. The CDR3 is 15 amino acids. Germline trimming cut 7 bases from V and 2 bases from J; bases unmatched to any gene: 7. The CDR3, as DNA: TGTGCCAGCACTCGGGGACAGGGCCCCACAGATACGCAGTATTTT. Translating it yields CASTRGQGPTDTQYF.

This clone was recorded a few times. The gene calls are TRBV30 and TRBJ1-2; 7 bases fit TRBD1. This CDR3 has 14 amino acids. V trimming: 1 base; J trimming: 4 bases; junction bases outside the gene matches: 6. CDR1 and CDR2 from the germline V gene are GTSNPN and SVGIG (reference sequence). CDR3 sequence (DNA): TGTGCCTGGAGTGCAGGGGACAGCAGCTATGGCTACACCTTC. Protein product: CAWSAGDSSYGYTF.

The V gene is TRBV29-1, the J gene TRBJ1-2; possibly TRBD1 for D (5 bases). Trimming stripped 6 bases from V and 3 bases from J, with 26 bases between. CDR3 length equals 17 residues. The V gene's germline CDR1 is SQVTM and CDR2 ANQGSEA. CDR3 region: CSVLPYAVGARDYGYTF. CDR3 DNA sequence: TGCAGCGTCCTACCATATGCAGTAGGGGCTCGGGACTATGGCTACACCTTC.

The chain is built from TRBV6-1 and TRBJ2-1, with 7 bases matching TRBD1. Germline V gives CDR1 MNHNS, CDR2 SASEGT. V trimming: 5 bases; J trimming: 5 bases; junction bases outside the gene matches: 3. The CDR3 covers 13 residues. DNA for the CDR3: TGTGCCAGCAGTCACAGGGGTGACAATGAGCAGTTCTTC. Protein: CASSHRGDNEQFF.

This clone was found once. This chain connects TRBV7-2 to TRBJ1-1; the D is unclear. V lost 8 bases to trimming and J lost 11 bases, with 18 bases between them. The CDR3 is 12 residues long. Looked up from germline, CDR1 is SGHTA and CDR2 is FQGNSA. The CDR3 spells CASAGSGGWAFF. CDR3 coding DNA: TGTGCCAGCGCGGGCTCGGGCGGGTGGGCTTTCTTT.

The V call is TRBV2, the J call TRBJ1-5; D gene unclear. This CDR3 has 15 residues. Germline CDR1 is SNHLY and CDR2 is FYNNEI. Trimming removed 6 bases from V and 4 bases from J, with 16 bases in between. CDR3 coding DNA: TGTGCCAGCAGAGAGGCTAGCGGCCTTAATCAGCCCCAGCATTTT. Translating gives CASREASGLNQPQHF.

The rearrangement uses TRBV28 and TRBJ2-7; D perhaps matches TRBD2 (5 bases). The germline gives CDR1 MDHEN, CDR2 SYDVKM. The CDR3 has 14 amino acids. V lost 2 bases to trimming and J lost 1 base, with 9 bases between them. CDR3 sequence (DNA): TGTGCCAGCAGTTTAGCGGGTCTATCCTACGAGCAGTACTTC. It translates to CASSLAGLSYEQYF.

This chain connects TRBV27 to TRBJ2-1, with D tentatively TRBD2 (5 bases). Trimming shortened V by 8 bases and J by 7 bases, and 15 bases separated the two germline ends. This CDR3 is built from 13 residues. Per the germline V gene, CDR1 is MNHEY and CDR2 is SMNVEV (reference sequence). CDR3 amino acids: CASGRPQRNEQFF. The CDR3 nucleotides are TGTGCCAGCGGTCGTCCTCAGCGGAATGAGCAGTTCTTC.

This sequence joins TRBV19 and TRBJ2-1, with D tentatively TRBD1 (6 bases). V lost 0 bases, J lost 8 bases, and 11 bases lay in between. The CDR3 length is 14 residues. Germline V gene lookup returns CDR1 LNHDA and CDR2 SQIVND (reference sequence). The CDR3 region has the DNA TGTGCCAGTAGTATAGAGGCGGCAGGGGATGAGCAGTTCTTC. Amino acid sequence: CASSIEAAGDEQFF.

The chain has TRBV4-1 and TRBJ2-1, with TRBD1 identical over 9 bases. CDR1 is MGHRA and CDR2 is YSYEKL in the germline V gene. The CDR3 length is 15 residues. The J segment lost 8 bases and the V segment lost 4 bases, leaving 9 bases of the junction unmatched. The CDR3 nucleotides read TGCGCCAGCAGCCCGGGACAGGGTTGGGGTGATGAGCAGTTCTTC. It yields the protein CASSPGQGWGDEQFF.

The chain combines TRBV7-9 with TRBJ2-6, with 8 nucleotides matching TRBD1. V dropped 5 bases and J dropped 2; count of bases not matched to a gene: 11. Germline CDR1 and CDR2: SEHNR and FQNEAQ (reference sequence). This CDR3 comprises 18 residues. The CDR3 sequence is CASSPPQGARTGANVLTF. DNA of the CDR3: TGTGCCAGCAGCCCCCCCCAGGGGGCGCGGACTGGGGCCAACGTCCTGACTTTC.